A selection of T cell receptor beta chains follows, all from one sample in a study of cytomegalovirus exposure and HLA in healthy donors. Clones were sequenced by immunoSEQ multiplex PCR, and TCRdb holds only the in-frame ones, with some missing. Found here are roughly 180,000 clones, over 80% of them singletons; the top ten hold 1.3% to 1.5%. Specimen: PBMCs. These receptors were obtained from a girl between 5 and 17 years old in good health and CMV-seropositive. Both conserved end residues are part of each CDR3. A D gene is named only where the DNA matches it firmly. Expanded clones get a size class; other rows say once, few or many, or leave the size out.

>TRBV5-1|TRBJ1-1|TRBD1|NA
TGCGCCAGCAGCAGGACAGGGAACACTGAAGCTTTCTTT
CASSRTGNTEAFF
>TRBV7-9|TRBJ2-7|NA|NA
TGTGCCAGCAGCTTAATCGGACAGAGCTACGAGCAGTACTTC
CASSLIGQSYEQYF
>TRBV5-1|TRBJ2-2|NA|NA
TGCGCCAGCAGAACAGGGAGGGACACCGGGGAGCTGTTTTTT
CASRTGRDTGELFF
>TRBV7-6|TRBJ1-2|NA|NA
TGTGCCAGCAGCTTATTGCCCGGGACTGAGTATGGCTACACCTTC
CASSLLPGTEYGYTF
>TRBV7-2|TRBJ2-4|TRBD2|NA
TGTGCCAGCAGCCTTCTAGCGGGCTATGGGGACATTCAGTACTTC
CASSLLAGYGDIQYF
>TRBV11-2|TRBJ2-5|TRBD2|NA
TGTGCCAGCAGCTTTACTAGCGGAATAGAGGCCCAGTACTTC
CASSFTSGIEAQYF
>TRBV6-1|TRBJ2-1|NA|NA
TGTGCCAGCAGTAGGGCGGGCTACAATGAGCAGTTCTTC
CASSRAGYNEQFF
>TRBV7-9|TRBJ1-1|NA|few
TGTGCCAGCAGCTTGGGACAAGTAAACACTGAAGCTTTCTTT
CASSLGQVNTEAFF
>TRBV5-1|TRBJ1-2|NA|NA
TGCGCCAGCACCGAAGGAGGGTCGGATGGCTACACCTTC
CASTEGGSDGYTF
>TRBV9|TRBJ1-1|NA|NA
TGTGCCAGCAGCGTAGAAGTCAGCACTGAAGCTTTCTTT
CASSVEVSTEAFF
>TRBV10-2|TRBJ2-7|NA|NA
TGCGCCAGCAGTGAAGGGACTCGCGAGCAGTACTTC
CASSEGTREQYF
>TRBV11-3|TRBJ2-1|TRBD2|NA
TGTGCCAGCAGCACAACTAGCGGGAGGCACAATGAGCAGTTCTTC
CASSTTSGRHNEQFF
>TRBV4-3|TRBJ2-3|NA|NA
TGCGCCAGCAGCCAAGATGCGGGGCGTGGAGATACGCAGTATTTT
CASSQDAGRGDTQYF
>TRBV27|TRBJ2-1|TRBD2|NA
TGTGCCAGCAGTTTATTTAGCGGGAGCTCCTACAATGAGCAGTTCTTC
CASSLFSGSSYNEQFF
>TRBV19|TRBJ2-1|NA|NA
TGTGCCAGTAGTGTCCTGAGGGGGAGCTCCTACAATGAGCAGTTCTTC
CASSVLRGSSYNEQFF
>TRBV18|TRBJ2-1|TRBD1|NA
TGTGCCAGCTCACCACCCGGGACAGTGAGAAATGAGCAGTTCTTC
CASSPPGTVRNEQFF
>TRBV13|TRBJ2-4|TRBD2|NA
TGTGCCAGCAGCTTGACTAGCGGGAGATGGGGAAACATTCAGTACTTC
CASSLTSGRWGNIQYF
>TRBV7-8|TRBJ1-2|NA|NA
TGTGCCAGCAGCCCTCGGGGGAGGACGGACGACTATGGCTACACCTTC
CASSPRGRTDDYGYTF
>TRBV2|TRBJ2-7|TRBD1|NA
TGTGCCAGCAGGCGCCGGGACAGGGGAGGCTACGAGCAGTACTTC
CASRRRDRGGYEQYF
>TRBV10-3|TRBJ2-2|NA|NA
TGTGCCATCAGCTGGAGGGGTCTTACGAACACCGGGGAGCTGTTTTTT
CAISWRGLTNTGELFF
>TRBV27|TRBJ2-1|TRBD1|NA
TGTGCCAGCAGTGTCACAGGGGGTAAGAGGGTCAATGAGCAGTTCTTC
CASSVTGGKRVNEQFF
>TRBV5-6|TRBJ1-2|NA|once
TGTGCCAGCAGCTTGGATGGCAGGGCGCGTGGCTACACCTTC
CASSLDGRARGYTF
>TRBV7-6|TRBJ2-7|NA|NA
TGTGCCAGCAGCCAGGACACCTACTCGGCGCAGTACTTC
CASSQDTYSAQYF
>TRBV15|TRBJ2-7|NA|NA
TGTGCCACCAGCAGAGATAGGCAGGGCCAGAAGCGCGAGCAGTACTTC
CATSRDRQGQKREQYF
>TRBV11-3|TRBJ2-1|NA|once
TGTGCCAGCAGCGGAGCCCCCACCAGCGAGCAGTTCTTC
CASSGAPTSEQFF
>TRBV6-1|TRBJ1-2|NA|NA
TGTGCCAGCAGTGAAGGACCCCCGTCCAGGGATGGCTACACCTTC
CASSEGPPSRDGYTF
>TRBV28|TRBJ2-3|NA|NA
TGTGCCAGCAGTTTGGCTAGCTCAGATACGCAGTATTTT
CASSLASSDTQYF
>TRBV6-1|TRBJ2-1|NA|once
TGTGCCAGCGGCCCGTGGTACAATGAGCAGTTCTTC
CASGPWYNEQFF
>TRBV2|TRBJ1-1|NA|few
TGTGCCAGCCACTGGGGGGGCCCGAACACTGAAGCTTTCTTT
CASHWGGPNTEAFF